These T cell receptor beta chains were read from a single sample in a study of Graves' ophthalmopathy and Graves' hyperthyroidism. From the multiplex PCR reads, TCRdb called clonotypes with MiXCR, one entry per CDR3 protein. The table includes 650,000 to 800,000 distinct CDR3 sequences, about two fifths detected once. The specimen sequenced was peripheral blood. The receptors were sampled from an adult man with Graves' ophthalmopathy. Each CDR3 is given with its conserved first and last residue. Fields, in order: D gene, V gene, J gene, CDR3 protein. D genes are given only for firm matches.

NA,TRBV9,TRBJ2-2,CASSVALWPNTGELFF
TRBD1,TRBV19,TRBJ1-5,CASSIGSPGQGFYQPQHF
NA,TRBV29-1,TRBJ1-6,CSYTGSNSPLHF
TRBD1,TRBV7-8,TRBJ1-5,CASSSQGLHQPQHF
TRBD2,TRBV20-1,TRBJ2-5,CSASRSGRAKETQYF
NA,TRBV29-1,TRBJ2-2,CSQDSVSTGELFF
NA,TRBV10-3,TRBJ2-2,CAITLGRGTGELFF
NA,TRBV7-9,TRBJ1-4,CASSLAGVGEKLFF
NA,TRBV7-2,TRBJ1-2,CASSLEENYGYTF
TRBD2,TRBV20-1,TRBJ2-7,CSVIAGVYEQYF
TRBD2,TRBV20-1,TRBJ2-5,CSARDPSGGRGETQYF
TRBD2,TRBV24-1,TRBJ2-3,CATSTSGRDLDTQYF
TRBD2,TRBV19,TRBJ2-7,CAWSRGLAGSYEQYF
NA,TRBV5-5,TRBJ1-6,CASSLIPDRYNSPLHF
NA,TRBV7-9,TRBJ2-7,CASSQDFTGSQQYF
TRBD1,TRBV7-2,TRBJ1-1,CASSLGDRPNTEAFF